Sequencing of this T cell receptor beta chain was carried out in a study of T cell changes during pregnancy in multiple sclerosis. The sample holds one count of this clone. J was trimmed by 7 bases and V by 5 bases; bases with no gene match: 13. This CDR3 comprises 14 residues. CDR1 GTSNPN and CDR2 SVGIG come from the germline V gene (reference sequence). Some clones are missing from TCRdb's copy, which holds only in-frame ones; the method was immunoSEQ multiplex PCR. The sample records some 20,000 clones, 70% to 90% being singletons. This TCR came from a female donor in good health, enrolled as a control in a pregnancy study. The specimen comprised CD8+ T cells from peripheral blood mononuclear cells, sampled after pregnancy. The chain has TRBV30 and TRBJ2-7, with 8 bases lining up with TRBD2. The CDR3 loop is CAWGRGAGVGEQYF. DNA for the CDR3: TGTGCCTGGGGACGGGGAGCGGGAGTCGGGGAGCAGTACTTC.